Listed below are T cell receptor beta chains from one sample, sequenced in a study of T cell repertoires in cytomegalovirus infection. TCRdb re-analysed the reads in MiXCR, keeping a single row per CDR3 protein. Altogether fewer than 250,000 distinct CDR3 sequences are present, 9% to 15% being singletons, with the ten largest covering 1.5% to 2%. The material sequenced was PBMCs. The receptors were gathered from a human donor in good health (CMV status not recorded). Some clones in this sample may be carry-over from other donors' samples. CDR3s leave out the opening cysteine and the closing phenylalanine or tryptophan. Fields, in order: J gene, V gene, D gene, CDR3 protein. D genes are given only for firm matches.

J gene: TRBJ2-4; V gene: TRBV6-2/TRBV6-3; D gene: TRBD2; CDR3 protein: ASSSPHRGGNIQY
J gene: TRBJ1-6; V gene: TRBV14; D gene: .; CDR3 protein: ASSRGEAGYNSPLH
J gene: TRBJ2-7; V gene: TRBV7-9; D gene: TRBD1; CDR3 protein: ASSHGTGGKKLYEQY
J gene: TRBJ2-3; V gene: TRBV20-1; D gene: .; CDR3 protein: SAGPLGQSIDTQY
J gene: TRBJ1-5; V gene: TRBV20-1; D gene: TRBD1; CDR3 protein: SAGGQGGGQPQH
J gene: TRBJ2-5; V gene: TRBV28; D gene: TRBD2; CDR3 protein: ASSNPGLADQETQY
J gene: TRBJ1-6; V gene: TRBV7-2; D gene: TRBD1; CDR3 protein: ASSLRQGGSPLH
J gene: TRBJ2-4; V gene: TRBV20-1; D gene: .; CDR3 protein: SATPPGRAKNIQY
J gene: TRBJ1-3; V gene: TRBV12-3/TRBV12-4; D gene: .; CDR3 protein: ASILEGFGNTIY
J gene: TRBJ2-5; V gene: TRBV29-1; D gene: .; CDR3 protein: SVGLVETQY
J gene: TRBJ2-7; V gene: TRBV7-2; D gene: TRBD1; CDR3 protein: ASSSQSSGQGTYEQY
J gene: TRBJ2-5; V gene: TRBV12-3/TRBV12-4; D gene: .; CDR3 protein: ASSPTGRETQY
J gene: TRBJ2-1; V gene: TRBV7-6; D gene: .; CDR3 protein: ASSLKGRGRDYNEQF
J gene: TRBJ2-3; V gene: TRBV29-1; D gene: TRBD1; CDR3 protein: SALPQGIADTQY
J gene: TRBJ2-7; V gene: TRBV29-1; D gene: .; CDR3 protein: SVERVGRGEQY
J gene: TRBJ1-1; V gene: TRBV4-1; D gene: .; CDR3 protein: ASSHPDRISTEAF
J gene: TRBJ1-2; V gene: TRBV27; D gene: .; CDR3 protein: ASSFTIPLDYGYT
J gene: TRBJ1-4; V gene: TRBV20-1; D gene: TRBD1; CDR3 protein: SALQGAGEKLF
J gene: TRBJ2-1; V gene: TRBV7-2; D gene: TRBD2; CDR3 protein: ASSLEGTSARREQF
J gene: TRBJ2-2; V gene: TRBV29-1; D gene: TRBD1; CDR3 protein: SASEDRLTGELF
J gene: TRBJ2-2; V gene: TRBV7-6; D gene: .; CDR3 protein: ASSLVQAGELF
J gene: TRBJ1-2; V gene: TRBV7-2; D gene: .; CDR3 protein: ASSRDPPGDYGYT
J gene: TRBJ2-7; V gene: TRBV20-1; D gene: TRBD2; CDR3 protein: SALPGLAGDEQY
J gene: TRBJ2-2; V gene: TRBV7-2; D gene: .; CDR3 protein: ASSLNAGSNTGELF
J gene: TRBJ2-1; V gene: TRBV7-2; D gene: TRBD2; CDR3 protein: ASSLSVLAGEPRPYNEQF
J gene: TRBJ1-1; V gene: TRBV28; D gene: TRBD1; CDR3 protein: ASRTGRTEAF
J gene: TRBJ2-2; V gene: TRBV9; D gene: TRBD2; CDR3 protein: ASSVGLAGGPGTGELF
J gene: TRBJ2-1; V gene: TRBV15; D gene: .; CDR3 protein: ATSRDVNNEQF
J gene: TRBJ2-1; V gene: TRBV7-9; D gene: .; CDR3 protein: APGDMGQF
J gene: TRBJ2-1; V gene: TRBV24-1; D gene: TRBD1; CDR3 protein: ATSDNRGSYNEQF
J gene: TRBJ2-7; V gene: TRBV5-4; D gene: .; CDR3 protein: ASTLAGQIHEQY
J gene: TRBJ2-3; V gene: TRBV20-1; D gene: TRBD1; CDR3 protein: SVTTTGGPTDTQY
J gene: TRBJ1-2; V gene: TRBV7-2; D gene: .; CDR3 protein: ASSPPLVQGRGYT
J gene: TRBJ2-3; V gene: TRBV2; D gene: .; CDR3 protein: ASTLSTPADTQY
J gene: TRBJ2-2; V gene: TRBV7-2; D gene: .; CDR3 protein: ASSPSSNTGELF
J gene: TRBJ1-5; V gene: TRBV7-2; D gene: .; CDR3 protein: ASSSASNRDQPQH
J gene: TRBJ2-5; V gene: TRBV10-3; D gene: TRBD1; CDR3 protein: AISHSGTEETQY
J gene: TRBJ2-1; V gene: TRBV14; D gene: .; CDR3 protein: ASSQVRGHEQF
J gene: TRBJ1-5; V gene: TRBV7-2; D gene: .; CDR3 protein: ASSFSGENNQPQH
J gene: TRBJ2-3; V gene: TRBV4-3; D gene: TRBD2; CDR3 protein: ASSQGAGGPTDTQY
J gene: TRBJ1-1; V gene: TRBV12-3/TRBV12-4; D gene: .; CDR3 protein: ASRGDGNTEAF
J gene: TRBJ2-3; V gene: TRBV29-1; D gene: TRBD1; CDR3 protein: SVRGDRGLADTQY
J gene: TRBJ2-7; V gene: TRBV7-2; D gene: .; CDR3 protein: ASSLVPNSYEQY
J gene: TRBJ1-3; V gene: TRBV7-2; D gene: .; CDR3 protein: ASSPYLNAGNTIY
J gene: TRBJ1-6; V gene: TRBV7-2; D gene: .; CDR3 protein: ASSLSSGPNRINSPLH
J gene: TRBJ2-1; V gene: TRBV7-2; D gene: .; CDR3 protein: ASSPAGRAYNEQF
J gene: TRBJ1-5; V gene: TRBV7-9; D gene: .; CDR3 protein: ASSSGGYQPQH
J gene: TRBJ2-7; V gene: TRBV4-3; D gene: .; CDR3 protein: ASSPNRATSYEQY